The 29 T cell receptor beta chains listed next were all sequenced from one sample in a study of blood T cell repertoires in COVID-19. Some clones are missing from TCRdb's copy, which holds only in-frame ones; the method was immunoSEQ multiplex PCR. The sample lists around 310,000 clones, just under 90% occurring once. Source material: PBMCs or T cells enriched from blood (not recorded which). These TCRs come from a woman in her 30s who had recovered from COVID-19.

The chain uses TRBV6-5 and TRBJ1-1, with a tentative D call TRBD1 (5 bases). The CDR3 runs 14 residues. CDR1 and CDR2 (germline): MNHEY, SVGAGI. V gave up 6 bases and J gave up 0 bases, with 11 bases separating them. Here the CDR3 DNA reads TGTGCCAGCAGAGCAGGGCCCGTGAACACTGAAGCTTTCTTT. Protein product: CASRAGPVNTEAFF.

The chain recombines TRBV19 with TRBJ1-3; 9 bases line up with TRBD1. CDR1 and CDR2 from the germline V gene are LNHDA and SQIVND (reference sequence). The length of the CDR3 is 17 residues. Trimming cost V 5 bases and J 1 base; bases outside gene matches: 9. CDR3 sequence (DNA): TGTGCCAGTAGTGCGACCCAGGGACAGGGTTCTGGAAACACCATATATTTT. This codes for CASSATQGQGSGNTIYF.

For this clone: Other DNA sequences within the sample encode an identical CDR3. This rearrangement joins TRBV6-5 to TRBJ1-6; D possibly corresponds to TRBD1 (6 bases). The CDR3 loop spans 13 amino acids. The germline gives CDR1 MNHEY, CDR2 SVGAGI. V was clipped by 8 bases and J by 7 bases, with 12 bases between them. CDR3 coding DNA: TGTGCCAGCCGCGCACAGGGAAATTCACCCCTCCACTTT. It encodes CASRAQGNSPLHF.

The rearrangement links TRBV28 to TRBJ2-1; TRBD2 agrees at 7 bases. The CDR3 spans 16 residues. V trimming: 2 bases; J trimming: 5 bases; junction bases outside the gene matches: 9. The V gene's germline CDR1 is MDHEN and CDR2 SYDVKM. CDR3 protein: CASSLIRGSLHNEQFF. As DNA, the CDR3 is TGTGCCAGCAGTTTAATCCGCGGGAGTCTTCACAATGAGCAGTTCTTC.

The V and J genes are TRBV3-1 (or the pseudogene TRBV3-2) and TRBJ2-7, with 7 bases lining up with TRBD2. Per germline, CDR1 LGHDT and CDR2 YNNKEL (reference sequence). The J segment lost 2 bases and the V segment lost 2 bases, leaving 9 bases of the junction unmatched. The CDR3 length is 16 residues. The CDR3 sequence: CASSQLYERETYEQYF. Written as DNA, the CDR3 is TGTGCCAGCAGCCAACTTTATGAGCGGGAAACCTACGAGCAGTACTTC.

The J gene is TRBJ2-4, the V gene TRBV7-9; the match to TRBD1 covers 10 bases. CDR1 is SEHNR, CDR2 FQNEAQ, per germline (reference sequence). CDR3 length equals 16 residues. The trim removed 5 bases at V and 0 bases at J, leaving 4 bases unmatched. In DNA form, the CDR3 reads TGTGCCAGCAGCACTGGGACAGGGGAAGCCAAAAACATTCAGTACTTC. It translates to CASSTGTGEAKNIQYF.

In nucleotides, the CDR3 is TGTGCCAGCAGGAGCACCGCTCATGGCTACACCTTC. Translated, it gives CASRSTAHGYTF. This sequence joins TRBV27 and TRBJ1-2; no definite D call. The CDR3 runs 12 residues. From germline, CDR1 is MNHEY and CDR2 SMNVEV (reference sequence). Deletions cut 6 bases from V and 6 bases from J, with 11 bases between.

The CDR3 DNA sequence: TGTGCCACCCGTGTGGGGAGGTCCTACAATGAGCAGTTCTTC. Residues: CATRVGRSYNEQFF. The genes are TRBV19 and TRBJ2-1, with D tentatively TRBD2 (6 bases). The V and J ends lost 10 bases and 1 base respectively, with 14 bases between them. The germline gives CDR1 LNHDA, CDR2 SQIVND (reference sequence). The CDR3 consists of 14 residues.

The chain carries TRBV3-1 (or the pseudogene TRBV3-2) and TRBJ2-7; D might be TRBD2 (5 bases). V was cut by 4 bases and J by 2 bases, with 9 bases left in between. Germline lookup yields CDR1 LGHDT and CDR2 YNNKEL (reference sequence). This CDR3 contains 13 residues. CDR3 nucleotides: TGTGCCAGCAGCCGAGCGGTGACCTACGAGCAGTACTTC. Amino acid sequence: CASSRAVTYEQYF.

This clone came up a few times. This rearrangement joins TRBV7-9 to TRBJ2-7; 10 nucleotides line up with TRBD2. The CDR3 covers 17 residues. CDR1 and CDR2 (germline): SEHNR, FQNEAQ (reference sequence). The ends lost 0 bases at V and 3 bases at J; junction bases unmatched: 8. The CDR3 here is CASSLADGLADYYEQYF. CDR3 in DNA: TGTGCCAGCAGCTTAGCGGATGGACTAGCGGATTACTACGAGCAGTACTTC.

This chain uses TRBV6-2 or TRBV6-3 with TRBJ1-2; D is possibly TRBD1 (5 bases). V lost 2 bases to trimming and J lost 1 base, with 11 bases between them. The CDR3 is 15 amino acids. The germline V gene encodes CDR1 MNHEY and CDR2 SVGEGT. In DNA form, the CDR3 reads TGTGCCAGCAGTTACGGAGGGGCAGATAACTATGGCTACACCTTC. Translating gives CASSYGGADNYGYTF.

The V gene is TRBV2, the J gene TRBJ1-1; tentatively, D is TRBD1 (5 bases). Germline-derived CDR1 and CDR2 are SNHLY and FYNNEI. V lost 1 base and J lost 3, with 9 bases in between. The CDR3 totals 14 residues. CDR3 in DNA: TGTGCCAGCAGTGAAGTACAGGTTTACACTGAAGCTTTCTTT. This translates into CASSEVQVYTEAFF.

This sequence joins TRBV5-1 and TRBJ1-5, with D maybe TRBD1 (6 bases). V gave up 3 bases and J gave up 5 bases, with 15 bases separating them. The CDR3 has 15 amino acids. Germline lookup yields CDR1 SGHRS and CDR2 YFSETQ. The DNA for the CDR3 is TGCGCCAGCAGCTCCCTCGGGACATCGGATCAGCCCCAGCATTTT. It specifies CASSSLGTSDQPQHF.

J is TRBJ1-2 and V is TRBV28; D not resolved. The CDR3 is made up of 15 amino acids. V lost 4 bases and J lost 4, with 16 bases in between. Germline loops: CDR1 MDHEN, CDR2 SYDVKM. In nucleotides, the CDR3 is TGTGCCAGCAGTTCCCACGCGTATATTAGCTATGGCTACACCTTC. It codes for CASSSHAYISYGYTF.

The J gene is TRBJ1-2, the V gene TRBV19; possibly TRBD1 for D (5 bases). In germline, CDR1 is LNHDA, CDR2 SQIVND (reference sequence). The CDR3 extends over 15 amino acids. Trimming took off 3 bases at V and 2 bases at J, with 13 bases between the two ends. The CDR3 reads CASSIDPGWNYGYTF. CDR3 in DNA: TGTGCCAGTAGTATTGATCCAGGGTGGAACTATGGCTACACCTTC.

The chain combines TRBV4-1 with TRBJ2-7; possible D gene TRBD1, 6 bases. Germline assignment: CDR1 MGHRA and CDR2 YSYEKL. V lost 5 bases, J lost 7 bases, and 18 bases lay in between. This CDR3 spans 14 amino acids. DNA for the CDR3: TGCGCCAGCAGCTCGAACAGGGTGACGGGTGAGCAGTACTTC. This translates into CASSSNRVTGEQYF.

The chain couples TRBV5-7 to TRBJ2-2; 13 positions agree with TRBD2. TRBV5-7 is filed as an ORF, its function uncertain. CDR3 size: 16 residues. Trimming cost V 4 bases and J 5 bases; bases outside gene matches: 5. CDR3 loop: CASSPGLAGDTGELFF. The DNA for the CDR3 is TGTGCCAGCAGCCCAGGACTAGCGGGAGATACCGGGGAGCTGTTTTTT.

V gene TRBV7-2 combines with J gene TRBJ2-7, with 9 bases that match TRBD2. Germline V gives CDR1 SGHTA, CDR2 FQGNSA. The CDR3 extends over 16 amino acids. Unmatched junction bases numbered 7, after V lost 3 bases and J lost 1 base. Here the CDR3 reads CASSLNSGRVSYEQYF. The CDR3 nucleotides read TGTGCCAGCAGCTTGAATAGCGGGAGAGTTTCCTACGAGCAGTACTTC. The variable domain in full, completed from reference TRBV7-2 and TRBJ2-7, reads GAGVSQSPSNKVTEKGKDVELRCDPISGHTALYWYRQSLGQGLEFLIYFQGNSAPDKSGLPSDRFSAERTGGSVSTLTIQRTQQEDSAVYLCASSLNSGRVSYEQYFGPGTRLTVT.

This clone has a handful of counts. The chain has TRBV29-1 and TRBJ1-1; 7 bases line up with TRBD1. CDR1 and CDR2 (germline): SQVTM, ANQGSEA. With 7 bases clipped from V and 2 bases from J, the junction kept 10 bases outside the gene matches. There are 14 residues in the CDR3. The CDR3 DNA reads as TGCAGCGGGGGTAGGACAGGAGTAAACACTGAAGCTTTCTTT. Its translation is CSGGRTGVNTEAFF.

V gene TRBV11-3 combines with J gene TRBJ2-3, with D perhaps TRBD1 (5 bases). CDR1 SGHNT and CDR2 YENEEA come from the germline V gene. Trimming pared 1 base from V and 2 bases from J, leaving 7 bases between. This CDR3 spans 14 amino acids. The DNA of the CDR3 is TGTGCCAGCAGCTTAGGGGGCGACACAGATACGCAGTATTTT. It yields the protein CASSLGGDTDTQYF.

This chain uses TRBV28 with TRBJ1-2; 7 nucleotides align to TRBD1. The CDR3 spans 16 residues. Germline lookup yields CDR1 MDHEN and CDR2 SYDVKM. V dropped 10 bases and J dropped 2; count of bases not matched to a gene: 16. The CDR3 loop reads CATMGTASWHNYGYTF. In DNA, the CDR3 is TGTGCCACCATGGGGACAGCATCTTGGCACAACTATGGCTACACCTTC.

The chain is built from TRBV9 and TRBJ2-1; TRBD2 matches 8 bases. Losses at the gene ends were 0 bases for V and 9 bases for J; bases not matched to a gene: 8. This CDR3 has 15 amino acids. Per germline, CDR1 SGDLS and CDR2 YYNGEE. The CDR3: CASSVGSGMGGEQFF. The CDR3 DNA reads TGTGCCAGCAGCGTAGGTAGCGGGATGGGTGGTGAGCAGTTCTTC. Drawing the rest from reference TRBV9 and TRBJ2-1, the complete variable domain is DSGVTQTPKHLITATGQRVTLRCSPRSGDLSVYWYQQSLDQGLQFLIQYYNGEERAKGNILERFSAQQFPDLHSELNLSSLELGDSALYFCASSVGSGMGGEQFFGPGTRLTVL.

The chain recombines TRBV5-1 with TRBJ2-1; D is possibly TRBD2 (5 bases). Germline V CDR1 and CDR2: SGHRS, YFSETQ. The CDR3 has 15 residues. The V gene lost 1 base and the J gene lost 7 bases, with 15 bases spanning the gap. DNA for the CDR3: TGCGCCAGCAGCTTGCTCTCGGGGAATGGAAATGAGCAGTTCTTC. It encodes CASSLLSGNGNEQFF. The full variable domain, completed using reference TRBV5-1 and TRBJ2-1, is KAGVTQTPRYLIKTRGQQVTLSCSPISGHRSVSWYQQTPGQGLQFLFEYFSETQRNKGNFPGRFSGRQFSNSRSEMNVSTLELGDSALYLCASSLLSGNGNEQFFGPGTRLTVL.

The V and J genes are TRBV3-1 (or the pseudogene TRBV3-2) and TRBJ2-2, with no clear D. Trimming pared 1 base from V and 14 bases from J, leaving 8 bases between. The CDR3 length is 11 residues. The V gene's germline CDR1 is LGHDT and CDR2 YNNKEL (reference sequence). DNA for the CDR3: TGTGCCAGCAGCCAAGTACACCATCTGTTTTTT. This translates into CASSQVHHLFF.

The chain couples TRBV27 to TRBJ1-1; D gene unclear. The CDR3 has 14 amino acids. V dropped 3 bases and J dropped 0 bases, with 8 bases sitting between them. CDR1 MNHEY and CDR2 SMNVEV come from the germline V gene (reference sequence). CDR3 amino acids: CASSFQSMNTEAFF. In DNA form, the CDR3 reads TGTGCCAGCAGTTTCCAGTCCATGAACACTGAAGCTTTCTTT.

The genes are TRBV24-1 and TRBJ2-3; 8 bases line up with TRBD1. The CDR3 is 16 amino acids. Germline V gene lookup returns CDR1 KGHDR and CDR2 SFDVKD. The J segment lost 2 bases and the V segment lost 4 bases, leaving 7 bases of the junction unmatched. The CDR3 region is CATSEEGQGNTDTQYF. The CDR3 region has the DNA TGTGCCACCAGTGAAGAAGGACAGGGAAACACAGATACGCAGTATTTT.

Only a few counts were recorded for this clone. The chain recombines TRBV11-2 with TRBJ1-1; a weak D match, TRBD1 (5 bases). The V end was cut by 1 base, the J end by 10 bases, with 22 bases between. Germline assignment: CDR1 SGHAT and CDR2 FQNNGV. The CDR3 extends over 16 amino acids. CDR3 in amino acids: CASSLGAAGLKMGAFF. DNA for the CDR3: TGTGCCAGCAGCTTAGGGGCAGCGGGGCTGAAGATGGGAGCTTTCTTT.

The V gene is TRBV7-9, the J gene TRBJ1-5; 7 nucleotides match TRBD1. Per germline, CDR1 SEHNR and CDR2 FQNEAQ (reference sequence). This CDR3 has 15 residues. The trim removed 3 bases at V and 2 bases at J, leaving 4 bases unmatched. CDR3 in amino acids: CASSLEGAGNQPQHF. CDR3 bases: TGTGCCAGCAGCTTGGAGGGGGCCGGCAATCAGCCCCAGCATTTT. Drawing the rest from reference TRBV7-9 and TRBJ1-5, the complete variable domain is DTGVSQNPRHKITKRGQNVTFRCDPISEHNRLYWYRQTLGQGPEFLTYFQNEAQLEKSRLLSDRFSAERPKGSFSTLEIQRTEQGDSAMYLCASSLEGAGNQPQHFGDGTRLSIL.

The chain links TRBV5-1 to TRBJ2-2; TRBD2 matches at 11 bases. Germline V gene lookup returns CDR1 SGHRS and CDR2 YFSETQ. The CDR3 totals 15 residues. V lost 5 bases and J lost 5; bases outside the gene matches: 5. CDR3 residues: CASRLAGVGTGELFF. The CDR3 DNA follows: TGCGCCAGCAGACTAGCGGGAGTAGGTACCGGGGAGCTGTTTTTT.